Detailed here is one T cell receptor beta chain. This sample is part of a study of quantifying T cell responses using KT2 cells. Study overall: Reverse transcription used primers in the TCR alpha and beta constant regions.

KT2, a clone with a known TCR, was spiked into unfractionated PBMC. Different KT2-to-PBMC ratios were created with a constant PBMC count. The cDNA 3' end received a ligated oligonucleotide with a UMI. First-round PCR used four to five cycles and beta primers RC1.1 and RC1.2 covering TRBC1 and TRBC2. Via MiXCR, TCRdb re-called the UMI-ligation and nested PCR reads, giving one row per CDR3 protein. The table records just under 50,000 distinct CDR3 sequences, 11% of them present only once. The germline V gene encodes CDR1 SGHTA and CDR2 FQGNSA. This CDR3 contains 14 residues. Trimming stripped 5 bases from V and 2 bases from J, with 13 bases between.

The sequenced sample was PBMCs spiked with cells of the T cell clone KT2. The rearrangement links TRBV7-2 to TRBJ2-7; maybe TRBD2 (6 bases). This receptor was taken from a human donor. The CDR3 here is CASSPVSGPYEQYF. CDR3 nucleotides: TGTGCCAGCAGCCCAGTTAGCGGACCCTACGAGCAGTACTTC. Full variable domain (rest looked up from reference TRBV7-2 and TRBJ2-7): GAGVSQSPSNKVTEKGKDVELRCDPISGHTALYWYRQSLGQGLEFLIYFQGNSAPDKSGLPSDRFSAERTGGSVSTLTIQRTQQEDSAVYLCASSPVSGPYEQYFGPGTRLTVT.